The 18 T cell receptor beta chains given below trace back to one sample, sequenced in a study of cytomegalovirus exposure and HLA in healthy donors. In the PCR, 60 Vbeta and 13 Jbeta primers were used. Some clones are missing from TCRdb's copy, which holds only in-frame ones; the method was immunoSEQ multiplex PCR. The data hold 150,000 to 200,000 clones, with just under 80% observed a single time. The sample comprised PBMCs. Receptors originate from a man aged 25-40 years in good health and CMV-seronegative.

The chain uses TRBV9 and TRBJ2-3, with 8 bases lining up with TRBD2. J lost 2 bases, V lost 0 bases, and 8 bases had no gene match. The germline CDR1 and CDR2 sequences are SGDLS and YYNGEE. The CDR3 covers 17 residues. The CDR3 spells CASSVVARGGTTDTQYF. DNA of the CDR3: TGTGCCAGCAGCGTAGTGGCTCGGGGGGGCACCACAGATACGCAGTATTTT. The full variable domain, with the rest looked up from reference TRBV9 and TRBJ2-3, is DSGVTQTPKHLITATGQRVTLRCSPRSGDLSVYWYQQSLDQGLQFLIQYYNGEERAKGNILERFSAQQFPDLHSELNLSSLELGDSALYFCASSVVARGGTTDTQYFGPGTRLTVL.

DNA for the CDR3: TGCGCCAGCAGCCCCGGGGGGCTTCTTCAGCCCCAGCATTTT. This codes for CASSPGGLLQPQHF. This chain joins TRBV4-1 and TRBJ1-5; D is perhaps TRBD1 (6 bases). Germline assignment: CDR1 MGHRA and CDR2 YSYEKL. V was clipped by 4 bases and J by 6 bases, with 13 bases between them. CDR3 length: 14 amino acids.

V usage is TRBV6-6 and J usage is TRBJ2-4; TRBD1 matches 10 bases. The V segment lost 7 bases and the J segment 6 bases; nucleotides outside the gene matches: 6. Germline V lookup: CDR1 MNHNY, CDR2 SVGAGI (reference sequence). This CDR3 region has 14 residues. The CDR3 DNA follows: TGTGCCAGCACCTGGGACAGGGGACGAAACATTCAGTACTTC. The encoded protein is CASTWDRGRNIQYF.

The chain links TRBV4-1 to TRBJ2-2; D is unresolved. This CDR3 has 14 residues. V lost 4 bases and J lost 1, with 7 bases in between. Germline V gives CDR1 MGHRA, CDR2 YSYEKL. The CDR3 DNA reads TGCGCCAGCAGCCGCTCGGGGAACACCGGGGAGCTGTTTTTT. This translates into CASSRSGNTGELFF.

J is TRBJ2-3 and V is TRBV9; unclear D gene. The CDR3 length is 12 residues. V shed 3 bases and J shed 3 bases, with 5 bases lying between them. Germline-derived CDR1 and CDR2 are SGDLS and YYNGEE. The CDR3 sequence: CASSAATDTQYF. CDR3 bases: TGTGCCAGCAGCGCAGCGACAGATACGCAGTATTTT.

The V call is TRBV30, the J call TRBJ2-2, with 10 bases lining up with TRBD1. The CDR3 length is 15 residues. Germline V gene lookup returns CDR1 GTSNPN and CDR2 SVGIG (reference sequence). V lost 8 bases and J lost 4; bases outside the gene matches: 10. CDR3 sequence: CARQTGGMTTGELFF. CDR3 DNA sequence: TGTGCCCGCCAGACAGGGGGCATGACCACCGGGGAGCTGTTTTTT.

The chain joins TRBV7-2 to TRBJ2-5; tentatively, D is TRBD2 (6 bases). Germline V gene data show CDR1 as SGHTA and CDR2 as FQGNSA. The V end was cut by 5 bases, the J end by 0 bases, with 10 bases between. The CDR3 consists of 14 residues. The CDR3 loop reads CASSGGSHQETQYF. The CDR3 DNA sequence: TGTGCCAGCAGCGGAGGGTCCCACCAAGAGACCCAGTACTTC. Full variable domain (outside the CDR3, taken from reference TRBV7-2 and TRBJ2-5): GAGVSQSPSNKVTEKGKDVELRCDPISGHTALYWYRQSLGQGLEFLIYFQGNSAPDKSGLPSDRFSAERTGGSVSTLTIQRTQQEDSAVYLCASSGGSHQETQYFGPGTRLLVL.

The V and J genes are TRBV6-6 and TRBJ1-5, with D perhaps matching TRBD1 (5 bases). Germline V gene sequence: CDR1 MNHNY, CDR2 SVGAGI (reference sequence). The CDR3 runs 14 residues. CDR3 in DNA: TGTACAGTTGGTACGGGGGACAGCAATCAGCCCCAGCATTTT. As protein: CTVGTGDSNQPQHF.

V gene TRBV7-6 combines with J gene TRBJ2-4, with D possibly being TRBD1 (7 bases). The V and J ends lost 5 bases and 6 bases respectively, with 32 bases between them. CDR3 length: 20 amino acids. The germline gives CDR1 SGHVS, CDR2 FNYEAQ. CDR3 residues: CASSQRPFGGQISAGNIQYF. The CDR3 nucleotides are TGTGCCAGCAGCCAACGCCCCTTTGGGGGACAGATCTCAGCGGGAAACATTCAGTACTTC.

The J gene is TRBJ2-7, the V gene TRBV4-3; 8 positions agree with TRBD1. V dropped 3 bases and J dropped 6; count of bases not matched to a gene: 4. The CDR3 totals 13 residues. Germline CDR1 reads LGHNA; CDR2 reads YSLEER. CDR3 bases: TGCGCCAGCAGCCAGCAGACAGGGGCCGAGCAGTACTTC. This sequence encodes CASSQQTGAEQYF.

The V call is TRBV5-8, the J call TRBJ2-1; TRBD2 matches at 12 bases. V was pared by 1 base and J by 7 bases, with 9 bases of the junction left unmatched. Germline CDR1 is SGHTS and CDR2 is YDEGEE. The CDR3 has 17 amino acids. CDR3 amino acids: CASSLSSSGRARNEQFF. As DNA, the CDR3 is TGTGCCAGCAGCTTGAGCTCTAGCGGGAGGGCCCGTAATGAGCAGTTCTTC.

This sequence joins TRBV6-6 and TRBJ2-3; 9 bases are a match to TRBD1. V lost 7 bases and J lost 3; bases outside the gene matches: 8. The CDR3 consists of 15 residues. Germline CDR1 reads MNHNY; CDR2 reads SVGAGI (reference sequence). CDR3 amino acids: CASIWDRDSTDTQYF. CDR3 nucleotides: TGTGCCAGCATATGGGACAGGGATAGTACAGATACGCAGTATTTT.

The rearrangement links TRBV2 to TRBJ1-4; 7 bases align to TRBD1. The CDR3 spans 13 residues. The germline V gene has CDR1 SNHLY and CDR2 FYNNEI. The ends lost 6 bases at V and 13 bases at J; junction bases unmatched: 11. The CDR3 DNA reads TGTGCCAGCAGGGACGAGGGGGCCCAGGCACTGTTTTTT. Amino acids: CASRDEGAQALFF.

The CDR3 spells CASSLGGRSSGNTIYF. CDR3 nucleotides: TGTGCCAGCAGCTTAGGAGGTCGGAGCTCTGGAAACACCATATATTTT. This chain links TRBV7-2 with TRBJ1-3; D call uncertain. The germline gives CDR1 SGHTA, CDR2 FQGNSA. CDR3 size: 16 residues. Trimming pared 1 base from V and 0 bases from J, leaving 10 bases between. The full variable domain, completed using reference TRBV7-2 and TRBJ1-3, is GAGVSQSPSNKVTEKGKDVELRCDPISGHTALYWYRQSLGQGLEFLIYFQGNSAPDKSGLPSDRFSAERTGGSVSTLTIQRTQQEDSAVYLCASSLGGRSSGNTIYFGEGSWLTVV.

The chain links TRBV27 to TRBJ2-5; 7 bases match TRBD1. Germline V CDR1 and CDR2: MNHEY, SMNVEV (reference sequence). This CDR3 has 15 residues. After removal of 3 bases from V and 2 bases from J, the junction contained 6 bases not matched to a gene. CDR3 amino acids: CASSFGTVPQETQYF. The CDR3 DNA reads as TGTGCCAGCAGTTTCGGGACAGTCCCTCAAGAGACCCAGTACTTC.

This clone was detected only a few times. The chain has TRBV4-1 and TRBJ1-2, with TRBD1 matching 7 bases. The CDR3 is made up of 15 amino acids. Germline lookup yields CDR1 MGHRA and CDR2 YSYEKL. V dropped 0 bases and J dropped 6; count of bases not matched to a gene: 7. The CDR3 nucleotides read TGCGCCAGCAGCCAAGATCCAGGGGGTGGGAATGGCTACACCTTC. Translated, it gives CASSQDPGGGNGYTF.

This rearrangement joins TRBV18 to TRBJ1-1; possible D gene TRBD1, 5 bases. Trimming removed 0 bases at V and 4 bases at J, with 9 bases between. Germline-derived CDR1 and CDR2 are KGHSH and LQKENI. This CDR3 has 14 residues. CDR3: CASSPPLGGTEAFF. The CDR3 DNA sequence: TGTGCCAGCTCACCACCCCTCGGGGGCACTGAAGCTTTCTTT.

The chain is built from TRBV7-3 and TRBJ2-1, with 7 bases matching TRBD2. The CDR3 length is 16 residues. J was trimmed by 2 bases and V by 0 bases; bases with no gene match: 4. Germline V lookup: CDR1 SGHTA, CDR2 FQGTGA. The CDR3, as DNA: TGTGCCAGCAGCTTAACGGGCGGGAGTACCTACAATGAGCAGTTCTTC. Its protein product is CASSLTGGSTYNEQFF.